This TCR beta chain was observed in a study of T cells in Graves' hyperthyroidism and ophthalmopathy. Study-wide context: Staff took peripheral blood when the initial diagnosis was made, before any treatment began.

Amplification yielded TCR beta CDR3 regions, with RNA transcripts as the source. RT-PCR in the first round (using the HTBI primer set) targeted the TCR CDR3. TCRdb processed the multiplex PCR reads anew with MiXCR; each CDR3 protein has one entry. Here the sample spans about 640,000 distinct CDR3 sequences, approximately 14% being singletons. The CDR3 runs to 17 residues. The V gene end was trimmed by 0 bases and the J gene end by 6 bases; junction bases not matched to a gene: 10. Germline V gene lookup returns CDR1 LGHNA and CDR2 YNFKEQ. The sequenced sample was blood. V and J are TRBV4-2 and TRBJ2-1; 8 bases fit TRBD2. This TCR came from a woman aged 45-59 years with Graves' ophthalmopathy. In DNA form, the CDR3 reads TGTGCCAGCAGCCAAGATTTAGCGGGAACCCCTTCCAATGAGCAGTTCTTC. It yields the protein CASSQDLAGTPSNEQFF.